Following are 20 T cell receptor beta chains from one sample sequenced in a study of cytomegalovirus exposure and HLA in healthy donors. It was with 60 Vbeta and 13 Jbeta primers that the PCR ran. Generated by immunoSEQ multiplex PCR, the TCRdb table keeps only in-frame clones and is missing some. The sample has 150,000 to 200,000 clones; roughly 80% are singletons. The sequenced material came from PBMCs. The receptors come from a man between 60 and 75 years old in good health and CMV-seronegative.

The CDR3 DNA reads TGCGCCAGCAGCTTGGAAACAGGTGGATCCTATGGCTACACCTTC. It specifies CASSLETGGSYGYTF. V usage is TRBV5-1 and J usage is TRBJ1-2; TRBD1 is a possible D gene (5 bases). Germline V gene data show CDR1 as SGHRS and CDR2 as YFSETQ. V was pared by 0 bases and J by 4 bases, with 13 bases between. This CDR3 is 15 amino acids long.

This sequence joins TRBV25-1 and TRBJ2-7; TRBD2 is a possible D gene (6 bases). The CDR3 sequence is 13 residues long. Between the trimmed V and J ends, which lost 7 bases and 2 bases, there was a span of 12 bases. The germline gives CDR1 MGHDK, CDR2 SYGVNS. In nucleotides, the CDR3 is TGTGCCAGCACGACTAGGGGTACCTACGAGCAGTACTTC. Its translation: CASTTRGTYEQYF.

The rearrangement joins TRBV28 to TRBJ2-4; TRBD1 aligns across 7 bases. The germline V gene encodes CDR1 MDHEN and CDR2 SYDVKM. The ends lost 5 bases at V and 0 bases at J; junction bases unmatched: 13. The CDR3 is made up of 18 amino acids. CDR3 residues: CASSPTGTDQLAKNIQYF. CDR3 bases: TGTGCCAGCAGTCCCACCGGGACAGACCAACTAGCCAAAAACATTCAGTACTTC.

The chain recombines TRBV7-3 with TRBJ2-5, with D perhaps TRBD2 (6 bases). From germline, CDR1 is SGHTA and CDR2 FQGTGA. V lost 5 bases, J lost 5 bases, and 18 bases lay in between. The CDR3 is 15 amino acids. CDR3 DNA sequence: TGTGCCAGCAGCCCCCAAGCGGGTGATGGGGAGACCCAGTACTTC. It codes for CASSPQAGDGETQYF.

This clone was observed a handful of times. The V gene is TRBV4-2, the J gene TRBJ2-1, with D perhaps TRBD2 (7 bases). Germline V lookup: CDR1 LGHNA, CDR2 YNFKEQ. The CDR3 has 17 residues. The V end was cut by 0 bases, the J end by 2 bases, with 14 bases between. CDR3 coding DNA: TGTGCCAGCAGCCAAGATTTGGGGGGGCCGCCCTACAATGAGCAGTTCTTC. It specifies CASSQDLGGPPYNEQFF.

This chain joins TRBV7-9 and TRBJ2-2; 13 positions agree with TRBD2. The germline gives CDR1 SEHNR, CDR2 FQNEAQ (reference sequence). The CDR3 is 15 amino acids. Germline trimming cut 5 bases from V and 6 bases from J; bases unmatched to any gene: 3. As DNA, the CDR3 is TGTGCCAGCAGCCCGGGACTAGCGGGGTCCGGGGAGCTGTTTTTT. Translation: CASSPGLAGSGELFF.

The rearrangement links TRBV7-2 to TRBJ2-7; unclear D gene. This CDR3 spans 13 amino acids. Germline V CDR1 and CDR2: SGHTA, FQGNSA. The germline V and J ends were trimmed by 0 bases and 5 bases, with 8 bases remaining between them. CDR3 sequence: CASSLALENEQYF. The CDR3 region has the DNA TGTGCCAGCAGCTTAGCGTTAGAGAACGAGCAGTACTTC.

The chain combines TRBV5-6 with TRBJ2-4; 7 bases are a match to TRBD2. J gave up 2 bases and V 1 base, and 12 bases lay outside the gene matches. The CDR3 extends over 18 amino acids. Germline assignment: CDR1 SGHDT and CDR2 YYEEEE. CDR3 protein: CASSLQGGLGRTKNIQYF. The CDR3 DNA reads as TGTGCCAGCAGCTTGCAAGGCGGACTAGGGCGGACCAAAAACATTCAGTACTTC. The whole variable domain, remainder taken from reference TRBV5-6 and TRBJ2-4, is DAGVTQSPTHLIKTRGQQVTLRCSPKSGHDTVSWYQQALGQGPQFIFQYYEEEERQRGNFPDRFSGHQFPNYSSELNVNALLLGDSALYLCASSLQGGLGRTKNIQYFGAGTRLSVL.

This clone was seen just once. J is TRBJ2-3 and V is TRBV7-6; 10 nucleotides line up with TRBD1. The CDR3 loop spans 16 amino acids. The germline gives CDR1 SGHVS, CDR2 FNYEAQ. V shed 5 bases, J shed 2 bases, and the junction held 7 bases outside the gene matches. The CDR3 DNA reads as TGTGCCAGCAGCCCCCTAGGACAGGGGGTCACAGATACGCAGTATTTT. This encodes CASSPLGQGVTDTQYF.

The rearrangement joins TRBV7-9 to TRBJ2-5; 8 positions agree with TRBD1. V shed 5 bases, J shed 1 base, and the junction held 3 bases outside the gene matches. CDR3 length: 14 residues. Germline-derived CDR1 and CDR2 are SEHNR and FQNEAQ (reference sequence). CDR3 protein: CASSVGQGQETQYF. DNA for the CDR3: TGTGCCAGCAGCGTCGGACAGGGCCAAGAGACCCAGTACTTC.

The rearrangement links TRBV5-1 to TRBJ2-5; the match to TRBD1 covers 9 bases. Near its end, the DNA agrees better with TRBJ2-7, so the J call may be wrong. CDR3 length: 12 residues. Germline V gene data show CDR1 as SGHRS and CDR2 as YFSETQ. The CDR3 protein is CASNRGQDEQYF. As DNA, the CDR3 is TGCGCCAGTAACAGGGGGCAGGACGAGCAGTACTTC.

The rearrangement uses TRBV7-9 and TRBJ1-2, with 7 bases fitting TRBD1. CDR1 is SEHNR, CDR2 FQNEAQ, per germline (reference sequence). This CDR3 region has 15 residues. Trimming took 5 bases from V and 8 from J; bases not matched to a gene: 14. The CDR3 spells CASSLGTVDWEGYTF. CDR3 nucleotide sequence: TGTGCCAGCAGCCTCGGGACAGTCGATTGGGAAGGCTACACCTTC.

This clone was seen only once. CDR3 DNA sequence: TGTGCCAGTAGTATCCCAAGTCAGGGGATGGACGAGCAGTACTTC. It codes for CASSIPSQGMDEQYF. J is TRBJ2-7 and V is TRBV19, with a weak D call TRBD1 (6 bases). Trimming took off 3 bases at V and 5 bases at J, with 17 bases between the two ends. Germline assignment: CDR1 LNHDA and CDR2 SQIVND (reference sequence). The CDR3 consists of 15 residues.

The chain is built from TRBV6-4 and TRBJ2-2, with a possible D match to TRBD1 (6 bases). V shed 4 bases and J shed 3 bases, with 9 bases lying between them. The CDR3 loop spans 14 amino acids. Germline values: CDR1 MRHNA, CDR2 SNTAGT. CDR3 sequence (DNA): TGTGCCAGCAGTGTACAGGGTGACACCGGGGAGCTGTTTTTT. This sequence encodes CASSVQGDTGELFF.

Regarding this clone: Germline and junction disagree at one end, which may indicate a read error. This chain joins TRBV7-9 and TRBJ2-2; maybe TRBD2 (5 bases). CDR1 and CDR2 (germline): SEHNR, FQNEAQ (reference sequence). The CDR3 covers 12 residues. The CDR3 loop is CSSSWGAGELFF. DNA for the CDR3: TGTTCCAGCAGCTGGGGAGCCGGGGAGCTGTTTTTT.

This chain links TRBV28 with TRBJ2-5; 9 nucleotides agree with TRBD2. The CDR3 covers 14 residues. Germline V gene lookup returns CDR1 MDHEN and CDR2 SYDVKM. After removal of 5 bases from V and 5 bases from J, the junction contained 6 bases not matched to a gene. The CDR3 is CASSPREGRETQYF. The DNA for the CDR3 is TGTGCCAGCAGTCCGCGGGAGGGACGGGAGACCCAGTACTTC.

The chain joins TRBV6-6 to TRBJ1-2; 8 bases fit TRBD1. The CDR3 is 13 residues long. Trimming took 7 bases from V and 4 from J; bases not matched to a gene: 5. Germline CDR1 MNHNY, CDR2 SVGAGI (reference sequence). CDR3 in amino acids: CASKIGQGYGYTF. In DNA form, the CDR3 reads TGTGCCAGCAAAATAGGACAGGGCTATGGCTACACCTTC.

J is TRBJ1-1 and V is TRBV28, with D perhaps matching TRBD1 (5 bases). The CDR3 is 15 residues long. The V and J ends lost 3 bases and 1 base respectively, with 12 bases between them. Per the germline V gene, CDR1 is MDHEN and CDR2 is SYDVKM. The CDR3 nucleotides read TGTGCCAGCAGTTTGGGTGGGGCAAGGAACACTGAAGCTTTCTTT. Protein: CASSLGGARNTEAFF.

The J gene is TRBJ2-3, the V gene TRBV5-1, with D perhaps matching TRBD2 (6 bases). The CDR3 extends over 15 amino acids. V shed 0 bases and J shed 2 bases, with 10 bases lying between them. Germline CDR1 and CDR2: SGHRS and YFSETQ. CDR3 nucleotide sequence: TGCGCCAGCAGCTTGGAACTAGCCACCACAGATACGCAGTATTTT. Its translation: CASSLELATTDTQYF.

The chain is built from TRBV13 and TRBJ1-1, with D possibly matching TRBD1 (5 bases). Trimming left V 3 bases short and J 5 bases short, with 13 bases between. This CDR3 spans 14 amino acids. Germline values: CDR1 PRHDT, CDR2 FYEKMQ (reference sequence). The CDR3 reads CASSFWGRITEAFF. The CDR3 DNA reads as TGTGCCAGCAGCTTTTGGGGCAGGATAACTGAAGCTTTCTTT.